This T cell receptor (beta chain) was obtained from a study of beta chain features in type 1 diabetes. Overall study: Summed over all samples, the examined sorted cells came to 95 million to 130 million. Whole-study results and caveats: People with Type 1 diabetes carried modestly yet significantly shorter TCRB CDR3s in all four CD4+ subsets. Naive, central memory and Treg TCRB repertoires seemed to resemble each other more closely in patients than they did in healthy donors. Here, the possible influence of HLA type (on TCRB rearrangement) remained unresolved.

Sorting produced populations that all topped 95% purity. Investigators reverse transcribed all isolated RNA, so they sequenced expressed TCRB transcripts. Sequenced by immunoSEQ multiplex PCR; TCRdb stores in-frame clones only, minus some. The sample holds more than 300,000 clones; around 12% are singletons and the top ten take 0.01%. There are a few counts of this clone. What it recognizes is unknown. The length of the CDR3 is 17 residues. Trimming pared 0 bases from V and 3 bases from J, leaving 16 bases between. Germline-derived CDR1 and CDR2 are SGDLS and YYNGEE. This TCR was sampled from a young woman with type 1 diabetes. The chain carries TRBV9 and TRBJ2-1; perhaps TRBD2 as D (7 bases). Sequenced input: naive CD4+ T cells from blood. As DNA, the CDR3 is TGTGCCAGCAGCGTAGCTGGAGGAGGGGGGGGCTACAATGAGCAGTTCTTC. Protein sequence: CASSVAGGGGGYNEQFF.